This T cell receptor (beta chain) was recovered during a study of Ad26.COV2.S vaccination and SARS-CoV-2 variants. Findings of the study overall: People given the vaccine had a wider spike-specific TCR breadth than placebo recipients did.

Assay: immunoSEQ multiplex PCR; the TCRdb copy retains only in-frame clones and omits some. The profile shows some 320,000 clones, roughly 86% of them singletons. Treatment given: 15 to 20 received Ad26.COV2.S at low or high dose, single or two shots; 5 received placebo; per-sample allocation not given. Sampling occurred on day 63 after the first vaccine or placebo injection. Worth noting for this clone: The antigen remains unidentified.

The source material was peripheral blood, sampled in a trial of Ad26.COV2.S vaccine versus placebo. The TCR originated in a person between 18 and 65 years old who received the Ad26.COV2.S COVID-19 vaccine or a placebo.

This chain's CDR3 is CASSLWGQGTEAFF. In DNA form, the CDR3 reads TGTGCCAGCAGTTTATGGGGCCAGGGGACTGAAGCTTTCTTT. The chain employs TRBV27 and TRBJ1-1; D possibly corresponds to TRBD1 (6 bases). The CDR3 covers 14 residues. Germline V gives CDR1 MNHEY, CDR2 SMNVEV (reference sequence). Trimming stripped 1 base from V and 5 bases from J, with 11 bases between.